What follows are 21 T cell receptor beta chains derived from one specimen sequenced in a study of blood T cell repertoires in COVID-19. TCRdb keeps only in-frame clones here, not all; method: immunoSEQ multiplex PCR. Counted here are over 75,000 clones, roughly four fifths occurring once; the ten biggest clones make up 1% to 1.5%. The specimen was peripheral blood. Receptors were obtained from a woman of 80 years or more with acute or convalescent COVID-19.

V gene TRBV3-1 (or the pseudogene TRBV3-2) combines with J gene TRBJ1-3, with D possibly being TRBD1 (6 bases). Trimming cost V 4 bases and J 0 bases, with 7 bases left between them. This CDR3 comprises 14 residues. Germline V CDR1 and CDR2: LGHDT, YNNKEL (reference sequence). In nucleotides, the CDR3 is TGTGCCAGCAGCCGGACAGTCTCTGGAAACACCATATATTTT. Protein sequence: CASSRTVSGNTIYF.

This chain uses TRBV5-1 with TRBJ2-2; 9 bases map to TRBD2. Germline V CDR1 and CDR2: SGHRS, YFSETQ. This CDR3 is built from 17 residues. After removal of 4 bases from V and 3 bases from J, the junction contained 10 bases not matched to a gene. The chain's CDR3 is CASSPLGGGADTGELFF. CDR3 bases: TGCGCCAGCAGCCCCCTCGGCGGGGGGGCGGACACCGGGGAGCTGTTTTTT.

This clone was seen a few times. This chain connects TRBV7-3 to TRBJ2-2, with D possibly being TRBD1 (5 bases). Germline assignment: CDR1 SGHTA and CDR2 FQGTGA. The CDR3 consists of 12 residues. V was cut by 5 bases and J by 7 bases, with 8 bases left in between. The DNA of the CDR3 is TGTGCCAGCAGCCCAGGGCACGGGGAGCTGTTTTTT. Translated: CASSPGHGELFF.

The chain carries TRBV6-1 and TRBJ2-1; possible D gene TRBD2, 6 bases. Trimming removed 4 bases from V and 0 bases from J, with 19 bases in between. Germline-derived CDR1 and CDR2 are MNHNS and SASEGT. CDR3 size: 18 residues. CDR3 bases: TGTGCCAGCAGTGCCAGATCCGGGACTGTTAGCTCCTACAATGAGCAGTTCTTC. This encodes CASSARSGTVSSYNEQFF.

This clone was observed a handful of times. The rearrangement links TRBV9 to TRBJ1-6, with 10 bases fitting TRBD1. V lost 6 bases to trimming and J lost 6 bases; unmatched junction nucleotides: 6. This CDR3 is built from 15 residues. Germline CDR1 reads SGDLS; CDR2 reads YYNGEE. The CDR3 loop reads CASTSGTGVNSPLHF. CDR3 coding DNA: TGTGCCAGCACCTCTGGGACAGGGGTTAATTCACCCCTCCACTTT.

V gene TRBV21-1 combines with J gene TRBJ1-1; TRBD1 is the table's D call and was not checked against the DNA. TRBV21-1 is an annotated pseudogene. There are 13 residues in the CDR3. This chain's CDR3 is CASRRRGNTEAFF. The CDR3 coding sequence is TGTGCCAGCCGTCGAAGGGGGAACACTGAAGCTTTCTTT.

The chain has TRBV5-6 and TRBJ1-4, with TRBD1 as a possible D gene (5 bases). The germline gives CDR1 SGHDT, CDR2 YYEEEE. This CDR3 contains 15 residues. The germline V and J ends were trimmed by 6 bases and 3 bases, with 15 bases remaining between them. CDR3 region: CASTPRQFSNEKLFF. Here the CDR3 DNA reads TGTGCCAGCACCCCCCGACAGTTCTCTAATGAAAAACTGTTTTTT.

This rearrangement joins TRBV5-5 to TRBJ1-3; TRBD1 agrees at 8 bases. The CDR3 spans 16 residues. J was trimmed by 4 bases and V by 0 bases; bases with no gene match: 6. Looked up from germline, CDR1 is SGHKS and CDR2 is YYEKEE (reference sequence). The CDR3 loop is CASSLGVPGGGNTIYF. CDR3 bases: TGTGCCAGCAGCTTGGGGGTACCAGGGGGCGGAAACACCATATATTTT.

In this sample, this clone turned up a few times. CDR3 DNA sequence: TGTGCCATAAAAGGGGACAGCGACACCGGGGAGCTGTTTTTT. Encoded protein: CAIKGDSDTGELFF. V is TRBV10-3 and J is TRBJ2-2; 7 bases fit TRBD1. CDR3 length equals 14 residues. Germline V gene lookup returns CDR1 ENHRY and CDR2 SYGVKD. Trimming cost V 9 bases and J 3 bases; bases outside gene matches: 7.

The V and J genes are TRBV19 and TRBJ1-4; unclear D gene. Trimming shortened V by 2 bases and J by 5 bases, and 9 bases separated the two germline ends. The CDR3 loop spans 14 amino acids. Germline V gene data show CDR1 as LNHDA and CDR2 as SQIVND (reference sequence). This CDR3 is CASSINNRNEKLFF. Here the CDR3 DNA reads TGTGCCAGTAGTATAAACAACCGAAATGAAAAACTGTTTTTT.

The chain combines TRBV6-1 with TRBJ1-1; D unclear. This CDR3 spans 14 amino acids. V dropped 5 bases and J dropped 1 base, with 11 bases sitting between them. Germline lookup yields CDR1 MNHNS and CDR2 SASEGT. The CDR3 region is CASSYSEGNTEAFF. For the CDR3, the DNA is TGTGCCAGCAGTTATTCCGAGGGGAACACTGAAGCTTTCTTT.

The chain uses TRBV6-2 or TRBV6-3 and TRBJ2-7; 8 bases fit TRBD1. Germline CDR1 reads MNHEY; CDR2 reads SVGEGT. Losses at the gene ends were 5 bases for V and 3 bases for J; bases not matched to a gene: 6. The CDR3 is made up of 14 amino acids. CDR3 in DNA: TGTGCCAGCAGTCCCCCGGACAGGGTCTACGAGCAGTACTTC. This gives the protein CASSPPDRVYEQYF.

This clone was counted a few times. The V call is TRBV5-4, the J call TRBJ2-5; 8 positions agree with TRBD2. The germline V gene encodes CDR1 SGHNT and CDR2 YYREEE (reference sequence). Trimming at V came to 4 bases and at J to 4 bases, leaving 6 bases not matched to a gene. This CDR3 has 14 amino acids. CDR3 residues: CASSGGLVRETQYF. CDR3 bases: TGTGCCAGCAGCGGGGGACTAGTGCGAGAGACCCAGTACTTC.

The V gene is TRBV5-1, the J gene TRBJ2-7; TRBD2 agrees at 8 bases. Germline values: CDR1 SGHRS, CDR2 YFSETQ. The V and J ends lost 0 bases and 1 base, in that order; junction bases with no gene match: 0. The CDR3 runs 14 residues. For the CDR3, the DNA is TGCGCCAGCAGCTTGGCGGGGGGGTCCTACGAGCAGTACTTC. Encoded protein: CASSLAGGSYEQYF. The entire variable domain, with the rest obtained from reference TRBV5-1 and TRBJ2-7, is as follows: KAGVTQTPRYLIKTRGQQVTLSCSPISGHRSVSWYQQTPGQGLQFLFEYFSETQRNKGNFPGRFSGRQFSNSRSEMNVSTLELGDSALYLCASSLAGGSYEQYFGPGTRLTVT.

Written as DNA, the CDR3 is TGCAGTGCTAGTAGGCAGGTAGGAGCTTTCTTT. As protein: CSASRQVGAFF. The rearrangement joins TRBV20-1 to TRBJ1-1; D is unresolved. The germline CDR1 and CDR2 sequences are DFQATT and SNEGSKA (reference sequence). V was pared by 3 bases and J by 10 bases, with 12 bases between. This CDR3 region has 11 residues.

This chain uses TRBV5-6 with TRBJ2-1; D is possibly TRBD2 (5 bases). Germline CDR1 is SGHDT and CDR2 is YYEEEE. V lost 2 bases to trimming and J lost 7 bases, with 16 bases between them. This CDR3 has 15 residues. The CDR3, as DNA: TGTGCCAGCAGCTTAGAGGAGCGGTTTAATAATGAGCAGTTCTTC. Its translation: CASSLEERFNNEQFF.

The rearrangement joins TRBV12-5 to TRBJ2-4; possible D gene TRBD1, 7 bases. Trimming removed 1 base at V and 6 bases at J, with 19 bases between. Germline loops: CDR1 LGHNT, CDR2 FRNRAP. The CDR3 is 17 residues long. CDR3 protein: CASGLARDSLGGNIQYF. The DNA of the CDR3 is TGTGCTAGTGGTTTGGCGCGGGACAGTTTAGGCGGAAACATTCAGTACTTC. The full variable domain, rest sourced from reference TRBV12-5 and TRBJ2-4, is DARVTQTPRHKVTEMGQEVTMRCQPILGHNTVFWYRQTMMQGLELLAYFRNRAPLDDSGMPKDRFSAEMPDATLATLKIQPSEPRDSAVYFCASGLARDSLGGNIQYFGAGTRLSVL.

A single count supports this clone. The rearrangement links TRBV4-2 to TRBJ1-3, with 8 bases identical to TRBD1. V was pared by 3 bases and J by 0 bases, with 7 bases of the junction left unmatched. Germline V CDR1 and CDR2: LGHNA, YNFKEQ. The CDR3 length is 17 residues. CDR3 protein: CASSHIQGGSSGNTIYF. CDR3 coding DNA: TGTGCCAGCAGCCACATACAGGGGGGGAGCTCTGGAAACACCATATATTTT.

The CDR3 here is CASSLTGTAGYEQYF. The CDR3 bases are TGTGCCAGCAGCTTGACAGGGACCGCTGGCTACGAGCAGTACTTC. The rearrangement links TRBV11-2 to TRBJ2-7; 7 bases match TRBD1. The ends lost 3 bases at V and 3 bases at J; junction bases unmatched: 8. The CDR3 has 15 residues. Per the germline V gene, CDR1 is SGHAT and CDR2 is FQNNGV.

The chain employs TRBV28 and TRBJ2-3; 8 bases map to TRBD2. V trimming: 3 bases; J trimming: 3 bases; junction bases outside the gene matches: 2. The CDR3 has 14 amino acids. Per germline, CDR1 MDHEN and CDR2 SYDVKM. CDR3 amino acids: CASSLAGGTDTQYF. DNA of the CDR3: TGTGCCAGCAGTTTGGCGGGAGGTACAGATACGCAGTATTTT.

This clone has more than one count but fewer than ten. The chain combines TRBV6-6 with TRBJ2-3; D may be TRBD1 (6 bases). This CDR3 is built from 12 residues. V lost 4 bases and J 8 bases, leaving 10 bases between the germline ends. Germline assignment: CDR1 MNHNY and CDR2 SVGAGI (reference sequence). CDR3 residues: CASSSQGGTQYF. The CDR3 DNA reads as TGTGCCAGCAGTTCACAGGGCGGTACGCAGTATTTT.